Presented here are 15 T cell receptor beta chains from one specimen sequenced in a study of CD8 T cells in ankylosing spondylitis. Overall study findings and caveats: What appeared characteristic of ankylosing spondylitis blood was a TCR beta motif of several highly homologous variants.

Their antigen targets remain unknown. TCRdb processed the 5' RACE reads anew with MiXCR; each CDR3 protein has one entry. The repertoire consists of 700,000 to 1,000,000 distinct CDR3 sequences, with approximately 12% occurring once and the leading ten covering 0.51%. Sequenced: blood, either unsorted or a sorted T cell fraction (not recorded which). These receptor sequences come from a male donor with ankylosing spondylitis.

The chain carries TRBV6-5 and TRBJ2-5; a weak D match, TRBD1 (5 bases). The CDR3 sequence is 14 residues long. CDR1 is MNHEY and CDR2 is SVGAGI in the germline V gene. V shed 2 bases and J shed 4 bases, with 11 bases lying between them. CDR3 region: CASSYGQGRETQYF. The CDR3 nucleotides read TGTGCCAGCAGTTACGGGCAGGGCCGAGAGACCCAGTACTTC.

V and J are TRBV4-3 and TRBJ1-4; D unclear. V gave up 1 base and J gave up 8 bases, with 11 bases separating them. CDR3 size: 14 residues. Germline lookup yields CDR1 LGHNA and CDR2 YSLEER. CDR3 protein: CASSQGLWREKLFF. The DNA of the CDR3 is TGCGCCAGCAGCCAAGGTTTATGGAGGGAAAAACTGTTTTTT.

This rearrangement joins TRBV5-1 to TRBJ2-5, with D tentatively TRBD2 (5 bases). The CDR3 has 18 residues. The germline gives CDR1 SGHRS, CDR2 YFSETQ. V was clipped by 0 bases and J by 5 bases, with 23 bases between them. CDR3 sequence: CASSLDPIWRAGVETQYF. The CDR3 bases are TGCGCCAGCAGCTTGGATCCGATCTGGCGGGCCGGTGTGGAGACCCAGTACTTC.

This clonotype has a handful of counts. The V and J genes are TRBV29-1 and TRBJ2-3; D ambiguous. Trimming cost V 0 bases and J 1 base, with 8 bases left between them. The CDR3 is made up of 14 amino acids. Germline CDR1 SQVTM, CDR2 ANQGSEA. The CDR3 DNA sequence: TGCAGCGTTGAAGAACCCATAGGCACAGATACGCAGTATTTT. This sequence encodes CSVEEPIGTDTQYF.

The chain links TRBV12-3 or TRBV12-4 to TRBJ1-5; D perhaps matches TRBD1 (5 bases). The V end lost 2 bases, the J end lost 3 bases, and 8 bases lay between the germline ends. The CDR3 spans 14 residues. Here the CDR3 DNA reads TGTGCCAGCAGTTTACTGACAGACAATCAGCCCCAGCATTTT. As protein: CASSLLTDNQPQHF.

This rearrangement joins TRBV6-6 to TRBJ2-1, with D uncertain. CDR1 and CDR2 (germline): MNHNY, SVGAGI (reference sequence). The CDR3 is made up of 13 amino acids. V gave up 0 bases and J gave up 8 bases, with 8 bases separating them. CDR3 sequence: CASSYSVADEQFF. The CDR3 nucleotides are TGTGCCAGCAGTTACTCGGTCGCGGATGAGCAGTTCTTC.

This clonotype was observed a handful of times. The chain employs TRBV5-1 and TRBJ1-1; no definite D call. V was pared by 4 bases and J by 7 bases, with 8 bases between. The CDR3 has 11 amino acids. Germline V gene sequence: CDR1 SGHRS, CDR2 YFSETQ. The CDR3 reads CASSAGSEAFF. The CDR3 coding sequence is TGCGCCAGCAGCGCGGGTAGTGAAGCTTTCTTT.

The V gene is TRBV7-2, the J gene TRBJ1-5; D unclear. V was clipped by 1 base and J by 7 bases, with 8 bases between them. Germline V lookup: CDR1 SGHTA, CDR2 FQGNSA. The CDR3 has 13 residues. In DNA form, the CDR3 reads TGTGCCAGCAGCTTAGTTTCAGGACAGCCCCAGCATTTT. It encodes CASSLVSGQPQHF.

This clonotype came up a few times. This chain links TRBV12-3 or TRBV12-4 with TRBJ2-5; D gene ambiguous. The CDR3 is 13 amino acids. The V gene lost 3 bases and the J gene lost 6 bases, with 11 bases spanning the gap. The CDR3 DNA sequence: TGTGCCAGCAGTTTGCAACTCAAGAAGACCCAGTACTTC. This gives the protein CASSLQLKKTQYF.

This clonotype was seen a few times. The chain carries TRBV4-3 and TRBJ1-4, with D tentatively TRBD1 (5 bases). This CDR3 comprises 16 residues. The germline CDR1 and CDR2 sequences are LGHNA and YSLEER. V was cut by 3 bases and J by 8 bases, with 19 bases left in between. CDR3 sequence: CASSQHFRAAGEKLFF. CDR3 nucleotide sequence: TGCGCCAGCAGCCAGCACTTCAGGGCAGCAGGGGAAAAACTGTTTTTT.

This clonotype was picked up a small number of times. The chain has TRBV20-1 and TRBJ2-7; 10 bases line up with TRBD1. V was clipped by 5 bases and J by 3 bases; unmatched bases: 7. The CDR3 length is 14 residues. The germline V gene encodes CDR1 DFQATT and CDR2 SNEGSKA (reference sequence). The CDR3 reads CSARAGQGNYEQYF. The CDR3 DNA reads as TGCAGTGCTCGGGCGGGACAGGGGAACTACGAGCAGTACTTC.

Many counts were recorded for this clonotype. This chain connects TRBV4-3 to TRBJ2-4, with D maybe TRBD2 (5 bases). Germline assignment: CDR1 LGHNA and CDR2 YSLEER. Trimming took 0 bases from V and 6 from J, leaving 6 bases between them. This CDR3 region has 13 residues. CDR3: CASSQDRGNIQYF. For the CDR3, the DNA is TGCGCCAGCAGCCAAGATCGGGGAAACATTCAGTACTTC.

This clonotype came up a few times. V usage is TRBV10-1 and J usage is TRBJ2-3; D remains unclear. Deletions cut 6 bases from V and 1 base from J, with 17 bases between. CDR1 WNHNN and CDR2 SYGVQD come from the germline V gene (reference sequence). This CDR3 is built from 16 residues. The CDR3 nucleotides read TGCGCCAGCAGGGCTTCGAGTGGGTCTGGCACAGATACGCAGTATTTT. It encodes CASRASSGSGTDTQYF.

This clonotype appeared many times. V usage is TRBV20-1 and J usage is TRBJ2-3; D not resolved. Deletions cut 8 bases from V and 0 bases from J, with 12 bases between. CDR1 is DFQATT and CDR2 is SNEGSKA in the germline V gene (reference sequence). The CDR3 loop spans 13 amino acids. CDR3 loop: CSTIASSTDTQYF. The CDR3 DNA reads TGCAGTACCATAGCATCTAGCACAGATACGCAGTATTTT.

A word on this clonotype: A much larger clone lies a single base off, so this may be a read error. The V gene is TRBV4-2, the J gene TRBJ2-1, with D perhaps matching TRBD2 (6 bases). CDR1 and CDR2 from the germline V gene are LGHNA and YNFKEQ. CDR3 length equals 14 residues. Here the CDR3 reads CTSSQRGVYNEQFF. The CDR3 nucleotides are TGTACCAGCAGCCAACGCGGGGTCTACAATGAGCAGTTCTTC.